Below, 13 T cell receptor beta chains from the same sample are listed, as sequenced in a study of blood T cell repertoires in COVID-19. TCRdb's table, derived via immunoSEQ multiplex PCR, lists solely in-frame clones and lacks some. The data show approximately 97,000 clones, around 85% seen once. The sequenced sample was peripheral blood. These receptor sequences come from a man older than 75 with acute or convalescent COVID-19.

V gene TRBV24-1 combines with J gene TRBJ2-1; TRBD2 matches 9 bases. The J segment lost 3 bases and the V segment lost 4 bases, leaving 6 bases of the junction unmatched. The V gene's germline CDR1 is KGHDR and CDR2 SFDVKD. The CDR3 is 16 residues long. The CDR3 loop reads CATSDKTSGVYNEQFF. In nucleotides, the CDR3 is TGTGCCACCAGTGACAAGACTAGCGGAGTCTACAATGAGCAGTTCTTC.

The V and J genes are TRBV30 and TRBJ2-1; 7 nucleotides match TRBD2. The V gene's germline CDR1 is GTSNPN and CDR2 SVGIG (reference sequence). CDR3 length: 17 residues. V dropped 8 bases and J dropped 0; count of bases not matched to a gene: 16. CDR3 amino acids: CATLREGGFVSYNEQFF. The CDR3 nucleotides read TGTGCCACTCTCAGGGAGGGCGGTTTTGTCTCCTACAATGAGCAGTTCTTC.

The chain recombines TRBV30 with TRBJ2-6; TRBD2 is a possible D gene (6 bases). The V gene lost 0 bases and the J gene lost 1 base, with 10 bases spanning the gap. Germline loops: CDR1 GTSNPN, CDR2 SVGIG (reference sequence). The CDR3 totals 16 residues. The CDR3 is CAWSVNAGSGANVLTF. The CDR3 nucleotides read TGTGCCTGGAGTGTAAATGCGGGGTCTGGGGCCAACGTCCTGACTTTC.

The chain uses TRBV28 and TRBJ1-5, with D uncertain. The germline CDR1 and CDR2 sequences are MDHEN and SYDVKM. The CDR3 is 14 residues long. Trimming took 7 bases from V and 7 from J, leaving 17 bases between them. DNA for the CDR3: TGTGCCAGCACCCCCGGCGGGCTACGACAGCCCCAGCATTTT. The encoded protein is CASTPGGLRQPQHF. Full variable domain (remainder filled in from reference TRBV28 and TRBJ1-5): DVKVTQSSRYLVKRTGEKVFLECVQDMDHENMFWYRQDPGLGLRLIYFSYDVKMKEKGDIPEGYSVSREKKERFSLILESASTNQTSMYLCASTPGGLRQPQHFGDGTRLSIL.

This rearrangement joins TRBV7-8 to TRBJ2-7; 13 nucleotides agree with TRBD2. V trimming: 4 bases; J trimming: 4 bases; junction bases outside the gene matches: 1. Germline values: CDR1 SGHVS, CDR2 FQNEAQ. This CDR3 region has 14 residues. CDR3 protein: CASSSLAGGYEQYF. For the CDR3, the DNA is TGTGCCAGCAGCTCACTAGCGGGAGGGTACGAGCAGTACTTC.

The chain couples TRBV5-1 to TRBJ2-3, with TRBD2 matching 9 bases. CDR3 length: 16 amino acids. Germline CDR1 is SGHRS and CDR2 is YFSETQ. The V segment lost 3 bases and the J segment 5 bases; nucleotides outside the gene matches: 10. The CDR3 protein is CASSSRVAGVVDTQYF. CDR3 in DNA: TGCGCCAGCAGCTCCCGGGTAGCGGGAGTGGTAGATACGCAGTATTTT.

The chain links TRBV5-4 to TRBJ2-5, with TRBD2 identical over 7 bases. The CDR3 has 15 amino acids. With 4 bases clipped from V and 2 bases from J, the junction kept 8 bases outside the gene matches. Germline assignment: CDR1 SGHNT and CDR2 YYREEE (reference sequence). The CDR3 DNA follows: TGTGCCAGCAGCCAGGGCGTGGGAGGGCAAGAGACCCAGTACTTC. Amino acids: CASSQGVGGQETQYF.

J is TRBJ1-3 and V is TRBV28, with D perhaps matching TRBD1 (6 bases). In germline, CDR1 is MDHEN, CDR2 SYDVKM. The CDR3 consists of 14 residues. The V end was cut by 5 bases, the J end by 4 bases, with 12 bases between. For the CDR3, the DNA is TGTGCCAGCAGTGCCTCCGGGACAGGAAACACCATATATTTT. Residues: CASSASGTGNTIYF.

V usage is TRBV25-1 and J usage is TRBJ1-4; D remains unclear. V was shortened by 4 bases and J by 4 bases, with 16 bases between the two germline ends. The CDR3 runs to 16 residues. Germline-derived CDR1 and CDR2 are MGHDK and SYGVNS. CDR3 sequence reads: CASSAYSAAINEKLFF. CDR3 DNA: TGTGCCAGCAGTGCCTATTCGGCAGCGATTAATGAAAAACTGTTTTTT.

The CDR3 reads CASSLGLQETQYF. CDR3 sequence (DNA): TGCGCCAGCAGCTTGGGACTACAAGAGACCCAGTACTTC. The gene calls are TRBV5-1 and TRBJ2-5, with a tentative D call TRBD2 (5 bases). This CDR3 contains 13 residues. Trimming removed 0 bases at V and 2 bases at J, with 5 bases between. In germline, CDR1 is SGHRS, CDR2 YFSETQ. Variable domain in full (rest from reference TRBV5-1 and TRBJ2-5): KAGVTQTPRYLIKTRGQQVTLSCSPISGHRSVSWYQQTPGQGLQFLFEYFSETQRNKGNFPGRFSGRQFSNSRSEMNVSTLELGDSALYLCASSLGLQETQYFGPGTRLLVL.

This clone was recorded once. The chain couples TRBV9 to TRBJ2-1, with 7 nucleotides matching TRBD2. The length of the CDR3 is 15 residues. J was trimmed by 0 bases and V by 3 bases; bases with no gene match: 3. Germline V gene lookup returns CDR1 SGDLS and CDR2 YYNGEE. The CDR3 sequence: CASSDLAVSYNEQFF. In DNA form, the CDR3 reads TGTGCCAGCAGCGACCTAGCGGTCTCCTACAATGAGCAGTTCTTC.

The chain has TRBV6-6 and TRBJ2-7; the D gene is possibly TRBD1 (6 bases). Between the trimmed V and J ends, which lost 5 bases and 3 bases, there was a span of 20 bases. The CDR3 consists of 16 residues. The germline gives CDR1 MNHNY, CDR2 SVGAGI (reference sequence). The CDR3 DNA reads as TGTGCCAGCAGTCCCAGCCAGGCAGGGGAACGCTACGAGCAGTACTTC. This gives the protein CASSPSQAGERYEQYF.

The chain couples TRBV7-8 to TRBJ1-5; D is unclear. Germline V gene data show CDR1 as SGHVS and CDR2 as FQNEAQ. The CDR3 has 13 amino acids. Deletions cut 2 bases from V and 7 bases from J, with 9 bases between. The chain's CDR3 is CASSLRWEQPQHF. The DNA of the CDR3 is TGTGCCAGCAGCTTACGTTGGGAGCAGCCCCAGCATTTT. Using reference TRBV7-8 and TRBJ1-5 for the parts outside the CDR3, the full variable domain is GAGVSQSPRYKVAKRGQDVALRCDPISGHVSLFWYQQALGQGPEFLTYFQNEAQLDKSGLPSDRFFAERPEGSVSTLKIQRTQQEDSAVYLCASSLRWEQPQHFGDGTRLSIL.